These 27 T cell receptor beta chains were sequenced from one sample in a study of cytomegalovirus exposure and HLA in healthy donors (dated by TCRdb to 2016 to 2017). Library prep was done by the immunoSEQ multiplex PCR assay. For the multiplex PCR, a mixture combining 60 forward primers for TCR Vbeta segments and 13 reverse primers for TCR Jbeta segments was used. TCRdb provides this immuneACCESS table in a form limited to in-frame rearrangements. Some clones are lacking; in checked studies, under half of them reflect an unresolved V gene, and why the rest are absent is not known. The table for this sample lists about 160,000 clones; roughly 80% of them were counted only once. 2.4% of the sample is held by the ten biggest clonotypes. Material for sequencing was PBMCs. Receptors were obtained from a male donor in good health and CMV-seronegative.

This clone was found once. The rearrangement uses TRBV9 and TRBJ1-4, with a weak D call TRBD1 (6 bases). Trimming shortened V by 4 bases and J by 4 bases, and 14 bases separated the two germline ends. CDR1 and CDR2 from the germline V gene are SGDLS and YYNGEE. This CDR3 has 15 residues. The CDR3 spells CASSQGPGDNEKLFF. DNA of the CDR3: TGTGCCAGCAGCCAGGGGCCAGGGGATAATGAAAAACTGTTTTTT. Drawing the rest from reference TRBV9 and TRBJ1-4, the complete variable domain is DSGVTQTPKHLITATGQRVTLRCSPRSGDLSVYWYQQSLDQGLQFLIQYYNGEERAKGNILERFSAQQFPDLHSELNLSSLELGDSALYFCASSQGPGDNEKLFFGSGTQLSVL.

The chain has TRBV7-2 and TRBJ2-3; 8 nucleotides match TRBD1. V lost 3 bases to trimming and J lost 10 bases; unmatched junction nucleotides: 3. The CDR3 sequence is 12 residues long. The V gene's germline CDR1 is SGHTA and CDR2 FQGNSA. The CDR3 bases are TGTGCCAGCAGCTTGGACAGGGAAGCGCAGTATTTT. Translating it yields CASSLDREAQYF.

The chain is built from TRBV4-1 and TRBJ2-2; D is possibly TRBD1 (6 bases). V was pared by 2 bases and J by 6 bases, with 13 bases between. This CDR3 region has 15 residues. Per germline, CDR1 MGHRA and CDR2 YSYEKL. The CDR3 DNA is TGCGCCAGCAGCCAACGCTTGGGGGCCCCCGGGGAGCTGTTTTTT. Amino acid sequence: CASSQRLGAPGELFF.

The rearrangement links TRBV13 to TRBJ2-3; maybe TRBD2 (7 bases). The germline V gene has CDR1 PRHDT and CDR2 FYEKMQ (reference sequence). Trimming removed 2 bases from V and 5 bases from J, with 11 bases in between. This CDR3 has 14 residues. The CDR3: CASSLRGAGDTQYF. The CDR3, as DNA: TGTGCCAGCAGCTTACGGGGGGCGGGAGATACGCAGTATTTT. Using reference TRBV13 and TRBJ2-3 for the parts outside the CDR3, the full variable domain is AAGVIQSPRHLIKEKRETATLKCYPIPRHDTVYWYQQGPGQDPQFLISFYEKMQSDKGSIPDRFSAQQFSDYHSELNMSSLELGDSALYFCASSLRGAGDTQYFGPGTRLTVL.

Note on this clone: One end of the junction does not line up with germline, which may come from a read error. The rearrangement uses TRBV7-9 and TRBJ2-7; TRBD1 matches at 7 bases. This CDR3 has 12 residues. CDR1 and CDR2 (germline): SEHNR, FQNEAQ (reference sequence). The CDR3 DNA reads TGTTCCAGCAGGCAGGGGGTGGGAGAGCAGTACTTC. Encoded protein: CSSRQGVGEQYF.

V and J are TRBV7-8 and TRBJ2-5; 8 bases align to TRBD1. The length of the CDR3 is 15 residues. Trimming cost V 5 bases and J 5 bases; bases outside gene matches: 10. Germline lookup yields CDR1 SGHVS and CDR2 FQNEAQ. DNA of the CDR3: TGTGCCAGCAGCCTCCTGACAGGGGTCGGGGAGACCCAGTACTTC. It specifies CASSLLTGVGETQYF.

A single count supports this clone. The chain recombines TRBV9 with TRBJ2-7, with 11 bases lining up with TRBD2. The CDR3 length is 16 residues. Trimming at V came to 0 bases and at J to 2 bases, leaving 4 bases not matched to a gene. Germline values: CDR1 SGDLS, CDR2 YYNGEE. The CDR3 here is CASSVGSSGGTYEQYF. CDR3 coding DNA: TGTGCCAGCAGCGTAGGGTCTAGCGGGGGGACCTACGAGCAGTACTTC.

The V call is TRBV28, the J call TRBJ2-1, with TRBD2 matching 11 bases. The V and J ends lost 6 bases and 8 bases, in that order; junction bases with no gene match: 6. This CDR3 region has 14 residues. Germline CDR1 and CDR2: MDHEN and SYDVKM. CDR3 amino acids: CASRTSGSVHEQFF. The CDR3 DNA follows: TGTGCCAGCAGAACTAGCGGGAGTGTACATGAGCAGTTCTTC.

This chain connects TRBV5-1 to TRBJ2-7; 11 bases match TRBD2. After removal of 1 base from V and 2 bases from J, the junction contained 8 bases not matched to a gene. The CDR3 length is 17 residues. Germline V CDR1 and CDR2: SGHRS, YFSETQ. In DNA form, the CDR3 reads TGCGCCAGCAGCTTGAGGCTAGCGGGGGGTCTACCCTACGAGCAGTACTTC. This codes for CASSLRLAGGLPYEQYF. Based on the CDR3 plus reference TRBV5-1 and TRBJ2-7, the full variable domain is KAGVTQTPRYLIKTRGQQVTLSCSPISGHRSVSWYQQTPGQGLQFLFEYFSETQRNKGNFPGRFSGRQFSNSRSEMNVSTLELGDSALYLCASSLRLAGGLPYEQYFGPGTRLTVT.

This sequence joins TRBV5-6 and TRBJ1-2, with D tentatively TRBD1 (6 bases). Germline V gene lookup returns CDR1 SGHDT and CDR2 YYEEEE. Trimming removed 4 bases at V and 5 bases at J, with 18 bases between. The CDR3 covers 15 residues. CDR3 nucleotide sequence: TGTGCCAGCAGCCCAGGTGGACAGTCTATTTATGGCTACACCTTC. Protein: CASSPGGQSIYGYTF.

This clone was detected only once. The rearrangement links TRBV5-1 to TRBJ2-5; 8 bases fit TRBD1. The CDR3 extends over 13 amino acids. Germline V gene data show CDR1 as SGHRS and CDR2 as YFSETQ. The V gene end was trimmed by 3 bases and the J gene end by 5 bases; junction bases not matched to a gene: 3. The CDR3 region has the DNA TGCGCCAGCAGCTCGGGACAGGAGGAGACCCAGTACTTC. Residues: CASSSGQEETQYF.

This rearrangement joins TRBV15 to TRBJ2-7; the D gene is possibly TRBD1 (6 bases). V was shortened by 6 bases and J by 1 base, with 10 bases between the two germline ends. Germline values: CDR1 LNHNV, CDR2 YYDKDF (reference sequence). The CDR3 is made up of 13 amino acids. The CDR3 coding sequence is TGTGCCACCAGAGGGGGTAATTCCTACGAGCAGTACTTC. This sequence encodes CATRGGNSYEQYF.

This clone has just a few counts. The rearrangement links TRBV2 to TRBJ1-5; 7 positions agree with TRBD1. Germline-derived CDR1 and CDR2 are SNHLY and FYNNEI. V lost 4 bases to trimming and J lost 6 bases; unmatched junction nucleotides: 3. CDR3 length equals 13 residues. This chain's CDR3 is CASSGQGRQPQHF. CDR3 nucleotides: TGTGCCAGCAGTGGACAGGGCCGTCAGCCCCAGCATTTT.

The V gene is TRBV13, the J gene TRBJ1-5; D gene ambiguous. With 0 bases removed from V and 6 bases from J, the gap between germline ends came to 3 bases. The CDR3 runs 12 residues. Germline V gene lookup returns CDR1 PRHDT and CDR2 FYEKMQ (reference sequence). The CDR3 is CASSLGSQPQHF. As DNA, the CDR3 is TGTGCCAGCAGCTTAGGTAGTCAGCCCCAGCATTTT.

J is TRBJ2-3 and V is TRBV5-1; the match to TRBD2 covers 8 bases. CDR3 length equals 16 residues. Germline V gives CDR1 SGHRS, CDR2 YFSETQ. J gave up 0 bases and V 0 bases, and 3 bases lay outside the gene matches. The CDR3 loop is CASSLATGGSTDTQYF. CDR3 DNA sequence: TGCGCCAGCAGCTTGGCCACGGGAGGGAGCACAGATACGCAGTATTTT.

This chain links TRBV4-2 with TRBJ2-2; tentative D call: TRBD2 (6 bases). Trimming shortened V by 0 bases and J by 5 bases, and 16 bases separated the two germline ends. CDR1 and CDR2 (germline): LGHNA, YNFKEQ. The CDR3 length is 17 residues. CDR3 amino acids: CASSQDLIGAGTGELFF. The DNA for the CDR3 is TGTGCCAGCAGCCAAGATCTGATAGGGGCGGGAACCGGGGAGCTGTTTTTT.

The CDR3 DNA is TGTGCCAGTAGTCCCCTCGGGTCGCTAGCGGCAGCCTACGAGCAGTACTTC. Residues: CASSPLGSLAAAYEQYF. V usage is TRBV19 and J usage is TRBJ2-7; 7 bases are shared with TRBD2. The germline V gene encodes CDR1 LNHDA and CDR2 SQIVND (reference sequence). The CDR3 has 17 residues. V shed 5 bases, J shed 2 bases, and the junction held 15 bases outside the gene matches.

This sequence joins TRBV5-1 and TRBJ1-5, with 8 bases fitting TRBD1. V lost 2 bases to trimming and J lost 2 bases; unmatched junction nucleotides: 6. The germline CDR1 and CDR2 sequences are SGHRS and YFSETQ. The CDR3 covers 16 residues. DNA of the CDR3: TGCGCCAGCAGCTTTGACGGGACAGGAGGCAATCAGCCCCAGCATTTT. Encoded protein: CASSFDGTGGNQPQHF.

The chain carries TRBV7-9 and TRBJ2-5, with D possibly matching TRBD2 (5 bases). The CDR3 spans 14 residues. Germline loops: CDR1 SEHNR, CDR2 FQNEAQ (reference sequence). Trimming removed 4 bases at V and 4 bases at J, with 13 bases between. DNA for the CDR3: TGTGCCAGCAGCTCCCTAGAGAGGGTAGAGACCCAGTACTTC. This encodes CASSSLERVETQYF.

V is TRBV5-6 and J is TRBJ1-2, with 9 bases matching TRBD1. Germline trimming cut 4 bases from V and 0 bases from J; bases unmatched to any gene: 10. Germline values: CDR1 SGHDT, CDR2 YYEEEE. This CDR3 is 17 amino acids long. The CDR3 nucleotides read TGTGCCAGCAGCGACTTTACAGGGGGCCTTTCTAACTATGGCTACACCTTC. It encodes CASSDFTGGLSNYGYTF.

This chain links TRBV6-6 with TRBJ1-5; the D gene is possibly TRBD1 (5 bases). The germline gives CDR1 MNHNY, CDR2 SVGAGI (reference sequence). The CDR3 runs 14 residues. V was shortened by 7 bases and J by 6 bases, with 16 bases between the two germline ends. CDR3 nucleotide sequence: TGTGCCAGCACCGACGGGGGGATCGGTCAGCCCCAGCATTTT. Its protein product is CASTDGGIGQPQHF.

The V gene is TRBV4-1, the J gene TRBJ1-5; 11 nucleotides align to TRBD1. Per germline, CDR1 MGHRA and CDR2 YSYEKL. The CDR3 extends over 16 amino acids. The junction had 7 bases not matched to a gene; V was cut back by 3 bases and J by 6 bases. CDR3 coding DNA: TGCGCCAGCAGCCAGACGGACAGGGGGCGAACTCAGCCCCAGCATTTT. It is translated as CASSQTDRGRTQPQHF.

The V call is TRBV30, the J call TRBJ2-7; 12 bases map to TRBD2. The V segment lost 3 bases and the J segment 7 bases; nucleotides outside the gene matches: 10. Germline assignment: CDR1 GTSNPN and CDR2 SVGIG (reference sequence). The CDR3 length is 15 residues. CDR3 sequence: CAWRHPLAGGREQYF. CDR3 DNA sequence: TGTGCCTGGAGGCATCCACTAGCGGGGGGACGGGAGCAGTACTTC.

The chain joins TRBV6-5 to TRBJ2-5; D uncertain. The CDR3 sequence is 13 residues long. Trimming removed 5 bases at V and 5 bases at J, with 12 bases between. CDR1 is MNHEY, CDR2 SVGAGI, per germline. DNA of the CDR3: TGTGCCAGCAGTACGGAGCACTGGGAGACCCAGTACTTC. Residues: CASSTEHWETQYF.

The CDR3 sequence is CASSFGQSYEQYF. In DNA form, the CDR3 reads TGTGCCAGTAGTTTTGGACAGTCCTACGAGCAGTACTTC. The chain uses TRBV19 and TRBJ2-7, with D perhaps matching TRBD1 (6 bases). The CDR3 spans 13 residues. Between the trimmed V and J ends, which lost 5 bases and 1 base, there was a span of 9 bases. Looked up from germline, CDR1 is LNHDA and CDR2 is SQIVND (reference sequence).

This clone has a handful of counts. In DNA form, the CDR3 reads TGCGCCAGCAGCCGTCTCCGGGACAGCAGCTACGAGCAGTACTTC. Translating gives CASSRLRDSSYEQYF. The chain recombines TRBV4-3 with TRBJ2-7; 7 bases are a match to TRBD1. In germline, CDR1 is LGHNA, CDR2 YSLEER. J was trimmed by 3 bases and V by 4 bases; bases with no gene match: 9. This CDR3 comprises 15 residues.

The genes are TRBV5-4 and TRBJ2-1, with a possible D match to TRBD2 (5 bases). The CDR3 length is 15 residues. Per the germline V gene, CDR1 is SGHNT and CDR2 is YYREEE (reference sequence). Trimming shortened V by 6 bases and J by 7 bases, and 20 bases separated the two germline ends. This CDR3 reads CASKAVSGSANEQFF. For the CDR3, the DNA is TGTGCCAGCAAGGCCGTCTCGGGTAGCGCGAATGAGCAGTTCTTC.